This is a list of T cell receptor beta chains from one sample in a study. TCRdb reanalysed the 5' RACE reads using MiXCR and keeps one entry per CDR3 protein. This sample has 30,000 to 40,000 distinct CDR3 sequences; roughly 26% occur once, and the top ten carry roughly 3.7%. Sequencing was carried out using naive CD4+ T cells sorted from a lymph node. The receptors derive from a female donor with breast cancer. The CDR3 runs from the conserved cysteine through the conserved F or W. D genes are given only for firm matches. Clone sizes are given selectively: once, few, many, or a class where the clone is expanded.

j_gene: TRBJ2-5
d_gene: TRBD2
v_gene: TRBV6-5
abundance: medium-sized
CDR3nt: TGTGCCAGCAGTAAAGTAGCGGGAGGCCCCGCTAGGGACCAGTACTTC
CDR3aa: CASSKVAGGPARDQYF

j_gene: TRBJ1-6
d_gene: TRBD1
v_gene: TRBV10-3
abundance: few
CDR3nt: TGTGCCGCCAGAGGGACAGATAATTCACCCCTCCACTTT
CDR3aa: CAARGTDNSPLHF

j_gene: TRBJ2-4
d_gene: -
v_gene: TRBV7-6
abundance: few
CDR3nt: TGTGCCAGCAGCCCCCACAGGGTAACGGGAACAAAGGAAGCCAAAAACATTCAGTACTTC
CDR3aa: CASSPHRVTGTKEAKNIQYF

j_gene: TRBJ1-1
d_gene: TRBD1
v_gene: TRBV10-3
abundance: -
CDR3nt: TGTGCCGTCGACAACAGGGGGCGTGGAACTGAAGCTTTCTTC
CDR3aa: CAVDNRGRGTEAFF

j_gene: TRBJ1-4
d_gene: TRBD1
v_gene: TRBV4-2
abundance: -
CDR3nt: TGTGCCAGCAGCCGAAGCGCGGGACAGGGGTCGAGGAATGAAAAACTGTTTTTT
CDR3aa: CASSRSAGQGSRNEKLFF

j_gene: TRBJ2-2
d_gene: -
v_gene: TRBV9
abundance: few
CDR3nt: TGTGCCAGCAGCGCCCCCGAAGGGGGAGGGGGGGAGCTGTTTTTT
CDR3aa: CASSAPEGGGGELFF

j_gene: TRBJ2-7
d_gene: TRBD2
v_gene: TRBV6-5
abundance: many
CDR3nt: TGTGCCAGCACGCCTTATTCGGGGGGGGATTCCTACGAGCAGTACTTC
CDR3aa: CASTPYSGGDSYEQYF

j_gene: TRBJ2-4
d_gene: -
v_gene: TRBV25-1
abundance: -
CDR3nt: TGTGCCGGCAGTGAGCTTCGGTTATCCAAAAACATTCAGTACTTC
CDR3aa: CAGSELRLSKNIQYF

j_gene: TRBJ2-1
d_gene: -
v_gene: TRBV20-1
abundance: -
CDR3nt: TGCAGTGCTAGTCGTTCTCTCGATGAGCAGTTCTTC
CDR3aa: CSASRSLDEQFF

j_gene: TRBJ2-3
d_gene: -
v_gene: TRBV4-1
abundance: -
CDR3nt: TGCGCCAGCAGCCAAGTTGACTTGGGGTTCACAGATATGCAGTATTTT
CDR3aa: CASSQVDLGFTDMQYF

j_gene: TRBJ2-7
d_gene: -
v_gene: TRBV5-1
abundance: few
CDR3nt: TGCGCCAGCAGCCTGTACTTCAACTACGAGCAGTACTTC
CDR3aa: CASSLYFNYEQYF

j_gene: TRBJ1-1
d_gene: -
v_gene: TRBV20-1
abundance: -
CDR3nt: TGCAGTGCTGGACTGCCCGAGCAGAGGGATAGTGAAGCTTTCTTT
CDR3aa: CSAGLPEQRDSEAFF

j_gene: TRBJ2-7
d_gene: TRBD2
v_gene: TRBV3-1
abundance: -
CDR3nt: TGTGCCAGCAGCTACGACACGGGAGGGAACGAGCAGTACTTC
CDR3aa: CASSYDTGGNEQYF

j_gene: TRBJ1-2
d_gene: -
v_gene: TRBV3-1
abundance: once
CDR3nt: TGTGCCAGCAGCCAAGAATCCGGGAACTATGGCTACACCTTC
CDR3aa: CASSQESGNYGYTF

j_gene: TRBJ1-2
d_gene: -
v_gene: TRBV29-1
abundance: few
CDR3nt: TGCAGCGTTGTGGCCAGGGAGGTTTCCTACACCTTC
CDR3aa: CSVVAREVSYTF

j_gene: TRBJ1-1
d_gene: -
v_gene: TRBV20-1
abundance: -
CDR3nt: TGCAGTGCTAGTACGGTCGGCGGGGCACCCAACACTGAAGCTTTCTTT
CDR3aa: CSASTVGGAPNTEAFF

j_gene: TRBJ2-7
d_gene: -
v_gene: TRBV4-1
abundance: few
CDR3nt: TGCGCCAGCAGCCAAAGCCCTACATGGGCCTACGAGCAGTACTTC
CDR3aa: CASSQSPTWAYEQYF

j_gene: TRBJ2-3
d_gene: -
v_gene: TRBV10-3
abundance: many
CDR3nt: TGTGCCATCTCGGGGGATTACAGCACAGATACGCAGTATTTT
CDR3aa: CAISGDYSTDTQYF

j_gene: TRBJ1-5
d_gene: -
v_gene: TRBV12-3/TRBV12-4
abundance: many
CDR3nt: TGTGCCAGCAGCTTGGCACAGGGACAGCCCCAGCATTTT
CDR3aa: CASSLAQGQPQHF

j_gene: TRBJ2-3
d_gene: TRBD2
v_gene: TRBV24-1
abundance: many
CDR3nt: TGTGCCACCAGTGTCCCCCGCGGGAGGAACACAGATACGCAGTATTTT
CDR3aa: CATSVPRGRNTDTQYF

j_gene: TRBJ2-3
d_gene: -
v_gene: TRBV10-1
abundance: few
CDR3nt: TGCGCCAGCAGTGCACATCCTAGGGTAACAGATACGCAGTATTTT
CDR3aa: CASSAHPRVTDTQYF

j_gene: TRBJ1-2
d_gene: TRBD1
v_gene: TRBV5-1
abundance: few
CDR3nt: TGCGCCAGCAGCACCGGGACAGGGAGGGCAGCGGGCTATGGCTACACCTTC
CDR3aa: CASSTGTGRAAGYGYTF

j_gene: TRBJ1-5
d_gene: -
v_gene: TRBV4-3
abundance: few
CDR3nt: TGCGCCAGCAGCCAAGATTCAAATCAGCCCCAGCATTTT
CDR3aa: CASSQDSNQPQHF

j_gene: TRBJ2-1
d_gene: -
v_gene: TRBV5-1
abundance: few
CDR3nt: TGCGCCAGCAGCTTGGACGGGGAAGCCTACAATGAGCAGTTCTTC
CDR3aa: CASSLDGEAYNEQFF

j_gene: TRBJ1-5
d_gene: TRBD1
v_gene: TRBV20-1
abundance: few
CDR3nt: TGCAGTGCCAAGGACAGGGAAAGCAATCAGCCCCAGCATTTT
CDR3aa: CSAKDRESNQPQHF

j_gene: TRBJ2-6
d_gene: -
v_gene: TRBV9
abundance: medium-sized
CDR3nt: TGTGCCAGCAGCCGTTCTGGGGCCAACGTCCTGACTTTC
CDR3aa: CASSRSGANVLTF

j_gene: TRBJ2-5
d_gene: -
v_gene: TRBV5-1
abundance: many
CDR3nt: TGCGCCAGCAGCTTGGATCGGGAGACCCAGTACTTC
CDR3aa: CASSLDRETQYF